This T cell receptor beta chain was found in a study of response to subunit inactivated influenza vaccine. TCRdb fed the RT-PCR reads into MiXCR, producing one record per CDR3 protein. The table shows about 500,000 distinct CDR3 sequences, with approximately 16% occurring only once. J lost 8 bases, V lost 7 bases, and 7 bases had no gene match. CDR1 SQVTM and CDR2 ANQGSEA come from the germline V gene. The CDR3 extends over 12 amino acids. The sequence derives from a man between 45 and 75 years old who received an inactivated influenza vaccine. The chain employs TRBV29-1 and TRBJ2-1; 8 bases fit TRBD2. The material was CD4+ T cells sorted from PBMCs, obtained roughly 24 months after vaccination. Here the CDR3 DNA reads TGCAGCGCTAGGACTAGCCGGCATGAGCAGTTCTTC. Its protein product is CSARTSRHEQFF.